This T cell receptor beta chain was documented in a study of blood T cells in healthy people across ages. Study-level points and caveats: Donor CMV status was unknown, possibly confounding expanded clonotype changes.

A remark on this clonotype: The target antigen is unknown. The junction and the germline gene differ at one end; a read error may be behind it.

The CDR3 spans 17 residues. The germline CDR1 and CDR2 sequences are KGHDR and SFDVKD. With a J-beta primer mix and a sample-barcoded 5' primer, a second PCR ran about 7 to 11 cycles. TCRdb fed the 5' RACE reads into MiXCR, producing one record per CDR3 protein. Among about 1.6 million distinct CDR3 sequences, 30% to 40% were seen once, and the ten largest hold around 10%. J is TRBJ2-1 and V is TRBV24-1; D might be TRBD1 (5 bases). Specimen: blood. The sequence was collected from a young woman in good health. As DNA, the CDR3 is TGTGCCACCAGTGGTTTGACAGATCCCACCACACACAATGAGCAGTTCTTC. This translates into CATSGLTDPTTHNEQFF.